This TCR beta chain is drawn from a study of T cell repertoires in cytomegalovirus infection. Study findings and constraints: Adding up the frequency of public TCR beta families identified people who carried CMV plus the relevant HLA. The study found HLA-C-restricted CMV-specific TCR beta clonotypes dominating the ex vivo response.

The V gene end was trimmed by 9 bases and the J gene end by 1 base; junction bases not matched to a gene: 11. Germline loops: CDR1 MNHNS, CDR2 SASEGT. The CDR3 loop spans 15 amino acids. One entry per CDR3 protein, called by TCRdb with MiXCR from the reads. The sample has around 750,000 distinct CDR3 sequences, around a third seen once. With regard to this clonotype: Antigen unknown.

This TCR derives from a human donor in good health (CMV status not recorded). Some clones in this sample may be carry-over from other donors' samples. Sequencing was performed on cultured CD8+ T cells from PBMCs, taken from culture after CMV antigen stimulation. V usage is TRBV6-1 and J usage is TRBJ1-2, with 7 bases that match TRBD1. The CDR3 here is CASHGTEQFNYGYTF. The CDR3 DNA follows: TGTGCCAGTCACGGGACAGAACAATTTAACTATGGCTACACCTTC.